This T cell receptor beta chain was identified during a study of T cell changes during pregnancy in multiple sclerosis. The method was immunoSEQ multiplex PCR; TCRdb's version includes in-frame clones alone and lacks a portion of them. The sample has 39,000 or so clones; 90% are singletons. Germline assignment: CDR1 SGDLS and CDR2 YYNGEE. Germline trimming cut 4 bases from V and 3 bases from J; bases unmatched to any gene: 9. This CDR3 is 15 amino acids long. This rearrangement joins TRBV9 to TRBJ2-7; TRBD2 aligns across 8 bases. This sequence was found in a female donor with multiple sclerosis, enrolled in a pregnancy study. The sample was CD8+ T cells from peripheral blood mononuclear cells, taken in the first trimester of pregnancy. CDR3 sequence (DNA): TGTGCCAGCAGCCCCAGGACTAGCAGACTCTACGAGCAGTACTTC. Protein: CASSPRTSRLYEQYF.